These T cell receptor beta chains were read from a single sample in a study of human T cells and chemical hapten exposure. A single record per CDR3 protein comes from TCRdb applying MiXCR to the RACE reads. The sample has about 40,000 distinct CDR3 sequences; approximately 9% are singletons. Here the sequenced sample was whole blood, taken in connection with sensitization to the hapten diphenylcyclopropenone (DPC). The source of these receptors is a woman aged 40 to 50 with alopecia areata. Some clones in this sample may be carry-over from other donors' samples. The CDR3 runs from the conserved cysteine through the conserved F or W. The order of the fields is J gene, D gene, V gene, clone size, CDR3 DNA, CDR3 protein. D genes are given only for firm matches. Clone size, where shown, is once, few, many, or a class for clones that have expanded.

J: TRBJ1-6
D: TRBD1
V: TRBV4-1
size: many
DNA: TGCGCCAGCAGCCAAGCAGCAGGGGGGAGGAGCTCCTATAATTCACCCCTCCACTTT
CDR3: CASSQAAGGRSSYNSPLHF

J: TRBJ2-5
D: -
V: TRBV11-3
size: many
DNA: TGTGCCAGCAGCTTAGACGGGATAAGAGAGACCCAGTACTTC
CDR3: CASSLDGIRETQYF

J: TRBJ1-6
D: -
V: TRBV5-1
size: many
DNA: TGCGCCAGCAGTTATGAACCGGGAACTCCCCTCCACTTT
CDR3: CASSYEPGTPLHF

J: TRBJ2-3
D: TRBD2
V: TRBV11-3
size: many
DNA: TGTGCCAGCAGTCAGCGGGGGGGCACAGATACGCAGTATTTT
CDR3: CASSQRGGTDTQYF

J: TRBJ2-5
D: TRBD1
V: TRBV7-9
size: many
DNA: TGTGCCACCGCGACAGGGGGCGAAGAGACCCAGTACTTC
CDR3: CATATGGEETQYF

J: TRBJ2-5
D: TRBD2
V: TRBV11-2
size: many
DNA: TGTGCCAGCAGTTCAATCGGCGGGACTAGCGTCGAGATCCAAGAGACCCAGTACTTC
CDR3: CASSSIGGTSVEIQETQYF

J: TRBJ2-3
D: TRBD1
V: TRBV20-1
size: many
DNA: TGCAGTGCTCCCCTGACGGACAGGGGCGCAAATACGCAGTATTTT
CDR3: CSAPLTDRGANTQYF

J: TRBJ2-2
D: TRBD2
V: TRBV2
size: few
DNA: TGTGCCAGCGTGGCGGGGGGCAACACCGGGGAGCTGTTTTTT
CDR3: CASVAGGNTGELFF

J: TRBJ2-3
D: -
V: TRBV7-2
size: -
DNA: TGTGCCAGCAGCTCGACGGAAGGTACGCAGTATTTT
CDR3: CASSSTEGTQYF

J: TRBJ2-5
D: -
V: TRBV4-1
size: -
DNA: TGCGCCAGCAGCCACAAGACGGAAATGCAAGAGACCCAGTACTTC
CDR3: CASSHKTEMQETQYF